This TCR beta chain is from a study of cytotoxic CD8 clonotypes in ibrutinib-treated CLL. The assay was immunoSEQ multiplex PCR, and TCRdb's table has in-frame clones only and misses some. The sample contains about 85,000 clones, roughly 80% of which appear only once. Germline trimming cut 5 bases from V and 2 bases from J; bases unmatched to any gene: 10. The CDR3 sequence is 16 residues long. CDR1 and CDR2 (germline): SEHNR, FQNEAQ (reference sequence). The receptor was derived from a human donor with chronic lymphocytic leukemia. Sample: PBMCs, taken after 12 months of ibrutinib treatment. The gene calls are TRBV7-9 and TRBJ2-3; 7 bases map to TRBD2. The CDR3 region has the DNA TGTGCCAGCAGCCCCTCTCGGGGGGACCCCACAGATACGCAGTATTTT. Residues: CASSPSRGDPTDTQYF.